This TCR beta chain was found in a study of Ad26.COV2.S vaccination and SARS-CoV-2 variants. Study summary: Among those in the COV1001 Ad26.COV2.S trial arm was the donor.

Data came from immunoSEQ multiplex PCR; TCRdb stores just in-frame clones and leaves some out. The sample lists roughly 400,000 clones; over 75% were seen once. Per germline, CDR1 MDHEN and CDR2 SYDVKM. The CDR3 covers 16 residues. The V end was cut by 1 base, the J end by 7 bases, with 20 bases between. Treatment of the sample: 19 received Ad26.COV2.S at low or high dose, single or two shots; about 5 received placebo; per-sample allocation not given. Samples analyzed were those drawn on day 63 after the first vaccine or placebo injection. This clonotype originated in a person aged 18-60 years who received the Ad26.COV2.S COVID-19 vaccine or a placebo. Sample: peripheral blood, taken in a trial of Ad26.COV2.S vaccine versus placebo. This chain links TRBV28 with TRBJ2-7; D may be TRBD2 (5 bases). The CDR3 region has the DNA TGTGCCAGCAGTTTATCCGTAGCGAGCCCTTTGTGGGAGCAGTACTTC. Translation: CASSLSVASPLWEQYF. The full variable domain, in which reference TRBV28 and TRBJ2-7 provide the parts outside the CDR3, is DVKVTQSSRYLVKRTGEKVFLECVQDMDHENMFWYRQDPGLGLRLIYFSYDVKMKEKGDIPEGYSVSREKKERFSLILESASTNQTSMYLCASSLSVASPLWEQYFGPGTRLTVT.